These 7 T cell receptor beta chains were sequenced from one sample in a study of T-cell memory formation after mild COVID-19. TCRdb analysed the 5' RACE reads with MiXCR anew, one entry per CDR3 protein. Found here are hundreds of thousands of distinct CDR3 sequences, over 15% of them singletons; the top ten hold more than 20%. The specimen was PBMCs or a T cell subset sorted from them (not recorded which). These receptors all stem from a man aged 18 to 30 who had mild COVID-19 (a few samples of this study predate the infection). Cell type and time point are not known.

The rearrangement links TRBV29-1 to TRBJ2-5; TRBD1 matches at 7 bases. Germline trimming cut 7 bases from V and 0 bases from J; bases unmatched to any gene: 8. The V gene's germline CDR1 is SQVTM and CDR2 ANQGSEA. This CDR3 is 14 amino acids long. CDR3 region: CSGQDRRYQETQYF. CDR3 DNA sequence: TGCAGCGGCCAGGACAGGAGGTACCAAGAGACCCAGTACTTC.

The genes are TRBV4-3 and TRBJ1-5; D remains ambiguous. The CDR3 runs 16 residues. Trimming took off 0 bases at V and 1 base at J, with 10 bases between the two ends. In germline, CDR1 is LGHNA, CDR2 YSLEER. The CDR3 nucleotides read TGCGCCAGCAGCCAAGATCTCGCAGTGAGCAATCAGCCCCAGCATTTT. Translated: CASSQDLAVSNQPQHF.

This sequence joins TRBV7-2 and TRBJ2-2; perhaps TRBD2 as D (5 bases). The CDR3 runs 13 residues. V was pared by 3 bases and J by 5 bases, with 7 bases between. CDR1 is SGHTA and CDR2 is FQGNSA in the germline V gene. In DNA, the CDR3 is TGTGCCAGCAGCTTTCCGGGGACCGGGGAGCTGTTTTTT. It specifies CASSFPGTGELFF.

With regard to this clonotype: Relative to the germline gene, one junction end is altered; a read error may explain this. This chain uses TRBV6-5 with TRBJ1-3; D call uncertain. Germline V gene lookup returns CDR1 MNHEY and CDR2 SVGAGI. The CDR3 extends over 16 amino acids. The CDR3 spells CASCYLKLFSGNTIYF. DNA for the CDR3: TGTGCCAGCTGTTACCTCAAGCTCTTCTCCGGAAACACCATATATTTT.

The genes are TRBV4-1 and TRBJ2-7; TRBD2 matches 8 bases. Germline V gives CDR1 MGHRA, CDR2 YSYEKL. The junction had 5 bases not matched to a gene; V was cut back by 4 bases and J by 3 bases. CDR3 length equals 14 residues. CDR3 coding DNA: TGCGCCAGCAGCCCCGGGGGGGATAGCTACGAGCAGTACGTC. Protein sequence: CASSPGGDSYEQYV.

A few counts support this clonotype. The V call is TRBV7-2, the J call TRBJ2-7, with 8 positions matching TRBD1. Trimming at V came to 4 bases and at J to 4 bases, leaving 6 bases not matched to a gene. This CDR3 has 14 amino acids. Germline CDR1 reads SGHTA; CDR2 reads FQGNSA. The CDR3 reads CASSSRDRLYEQYV. The CDR3 DNA is TGTGCCAGCAGCTCCCGGGACAGGTTATACGAGCAGTACGTC.

The CDR3 loop is CASSQDRDRGSEKLFF. In DNA, the CDR3 is TGTGCCAGCAGCCAAGATCGGGACAGGGGGAGTGAAAAACTGTTTTTT. The chain couples TRBV4-2 to TRBJ1-4, with 11 bases that match TRBD1. Germline V gene lookup returns CDR1 LGHNA and CDR2 YNFKEQ. The J segment lost 7 bases and the V segment lost 0 bases, leaving 4 bases of the junction unmatched. The CDR3 is made up of 16 amino acids.